The clone carrying this TCR beta chain was counted a few times. The target antigen is unknown. This entry is derived from a study of T-cell memory formation after mild COVID-19. Study-level points and caveats: CD4/CD8 balance characterized clones contracting day 15 to 85, and CD4+ skew characterized later expanders. Pre-infection memory showed some responding clones, and this suggested that cross-reactive memory joined.

Germline CDR1 SGHAT, CDR2 FQDESV (reference sequence). V was cut by 3 bases and J by 1 base, with 12 bases left in between. The CDR3 totals 15 residues. cDNA libraries for TCR alpha and TCR beta, carrying sample barcodes and UMIs, came from 5'RACE with constant-segment primers. TCRdb reanalysed the 5' RACE reads using MiXCR and keeps one entry per CDR3 protein. The sample holds about 400,000 distinct CDR3 sequences; roughly 17% are singletons and the top ten take about a fifth. The source material was PBMCs or a T cell subset sorted from them (not recorded which). The J gene is TRBJ1-1, the V gene TRBV11-1; D remains ambiguous. This TCR derives from a man younger than 35 who had mild COVID-19 (a few samples of this study predate the infection). Cell type and time point are not known. CDR3 nucleotide sequence: TGTGCCAGCAGCTTTGCCGGGTCCGGGAACACTGAAGCTTTCTTT. Protein sequence: CASSFAGSGNTEAFF. The full variable domain, with the rest looked up from reference TRBV11-1 and TRBJ1-1, is EAEVAQSPRYKITEKSQAVAFWCDPISGHATLYWYRQILGQGPELLVQFQDESVVDDSQLPKDRFSAERLKGVDSTLKIQPAELGDSAMYLCASSFAGSGNTEAFFGQGTRLTVV.